This TCR beta chain was identified in a study of blood T cell repertoires in COVID-19. Here immunoSEQ multiplex PCR was the method, and the copy in TCRdb shows in-frame clones only, minus some. The sample carries about 250,000 clones, about four fifths recorded once. Deletions cut 3 bases from V and 7 bases from J, with 18 bases between. CDR3 length: 15 amino acids. CDR1 and CDR2 from the germline V gene are MGHDK and SYGVNS. The chain joins TRBV25-1 to TRBJ1-1, with unresolved D. This clonotype was sampled from a woman in her 40s who had been exposed to COVID-19. Source material: PBMCs or T cells enriched from blood (not recorded which). In nucleotides, the CDR3 is TGTGCCAGCAGTGAGGGAGGAACATATCGTTATGAAGCTTTCTTT. This translates into CASSEGGTYRYEAFF.